The source of this T cell receptor (beta chain) is a study of T cells in Graves' hyperthyroidism and ophthalmopathy. Germline V gene sequence: CDR1 LGHDT, CDR2 YNNKEL (reference sequence). The CDR3 sequence is 15 residues long. V lost 2 bases and J lost 0, with 7 bases in between. RNA transcripts were the template for amplifying TCR beta CDR3 regions. Initially, a first-round RT-PCR of the TCR CDR3 employed the HTBI primer set. From the multiplex PCR reads, TCRdb called clonotypes with MiXCR, one entry per CDR3 protein. The sample includes about 400,000 distinct CDR3 sequences, just under 15% of them seen just once.

This receptor was taken from a woman between 25 and 40 years old with Graves' hyperthyroidism. Specimen: blood. This chain links TRBV3-1 with TRBJ1-4; D call uncertain. CDR3 sequence reads: CASSQRHPTNEKLFF. The CDR3 nucleotides are TGTGCCAGCAGCCAACGACACCCAACTAATGAAAAACTGTTTTTT. The full variable domain, completed using reference TRBV3-1 and TRBJ1-4, is DTAVSQTPKYLVTQMGNDKSIKCEQNLGHDTMYWYKQDSKKFLKIMFSYNNKELIINETVPNRFSPKSPDKAHLNLHINSLELGDSAVYFCASSQRHPTNEKLFFGSGTQLSVL.